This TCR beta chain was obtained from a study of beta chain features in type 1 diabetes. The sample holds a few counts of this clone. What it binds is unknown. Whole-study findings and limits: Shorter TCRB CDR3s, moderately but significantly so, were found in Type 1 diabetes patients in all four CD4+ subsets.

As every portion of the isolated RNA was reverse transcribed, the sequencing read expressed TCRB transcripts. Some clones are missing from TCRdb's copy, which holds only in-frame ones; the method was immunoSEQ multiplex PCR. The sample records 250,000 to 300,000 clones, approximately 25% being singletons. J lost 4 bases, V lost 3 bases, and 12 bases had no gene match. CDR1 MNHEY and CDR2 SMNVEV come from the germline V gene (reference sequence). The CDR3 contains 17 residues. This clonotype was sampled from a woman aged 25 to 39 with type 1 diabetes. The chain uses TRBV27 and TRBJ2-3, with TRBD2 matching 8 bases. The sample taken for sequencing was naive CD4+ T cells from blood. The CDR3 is CASSLLGAGGVPDTQYF. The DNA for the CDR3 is TGTGCCAGCAGTTTGCTTGGGGCGGGAGGAGTCCCAGATACGCAGTATTTT.